A single sample is the source of the 21 T cell receptor beta chains below, sequenced in a study of blood T cell repertoires in COVID-19. Sequencing used immunoSEQ multiplex PCR; TCRdb keeps in-frame clones, though not all of them. The table records about 120,000 clones, about 84% of them present only once. What was sequenced was peripheral blood. The receptors come from a man aged 45-65 years with acute or convalescent COVID-19.

V and J are TRBV6-5 and TRBJ2-4; D call uncertain. The V and J ends lost 3 bases and 4 bases respectively, with 10 bases between them. This CDR3 is built from 14 residues. Germline assignment: CDR1 MNHEY and CDR2 SVGAGI. DNA of the CDR3: TGTGCCAGCAGTTATTCATTCGGTAAAAACATTCAGTACTTC. Protein: CASSYSFGKNIQYF.

In regard to this clone: At one end the junction does not follow the germline gene, possibly because of a read error. CDR3 protein: CASRDRRVSGYTF. The CDR3 nucleotides are TGTGCCAGCCGTGACCGGCGGGTCTCTGGCTACACCTTC. This chain joins TRBV6-1 and TRBJ1-2; unclear D gene. The germline V gene has CDR1 MNHNS and CDR2 SASEGT. The CDR3 is 13 amino acids.

The rearrangement links TRBV6-2 or TRBV6-3 to TRBJ2-7; no clear D gene. The CDR3 is 16 amino acids. Trimming removed 6 bases from V and 1 base from J, with 19 bases in between. CDR1 is MNHEY, CDR2 SVGEGT, per germline. The CDR3 protein is CASSRSDMGFSYEQYF. DNA of the CDR3: TGTGCCAGCAGCAGGTCCGATATGGGCTTTTCCTACGAGCAGTACTTC.

This clone was recorded a few times. The rearrangement links TRBV19 to TRBJ1-1; possibly TRBD1 for D (5 bases). V was trimmed by 7 bases and J by 4 bases, leaving 19 bases between them. The CDR3 runs 15 residues. Germline V gives CDR1 LNHDA, CDR2 SQIVND (reference sequence). CDR3 region: CASIYPGGRGTEAFF. CDR3 coding DNA: TGTGCCAGTATTTACCCGGGGGGGAGAGGCACTGAAGCTTTCTTT. Looking up the rest from reference TRBV19 and TRBJ1-1 gives the full variable domain: DGGITQSPKYLFRKEGQNVTLSCEQNLNHDAMYWYRQDPGQGLRLIYYSQIVNDFQKGDIAEGYSVSREKKESFPLTVTSAQKNPTAFYLCASIYPGGRGTEAFFGQGTRLTVV.

V usage is TRBV9 and J usage is TRBJ1-6; D is ambiguous. The V gene lost 4 bases and the J gene lost 7 bases, with 18 bases spanning the gap. CDR1 and CDR2 from the germline V gene are SGDLS and YYNGEE. CDR3 length: 16 amino acids. CDR3: CASSRDPSGLNSPLHF. The CDR3 bases are TGTGCCAGCAGCCGAGACCCCTCCGGACTCAATTCACCCCTCCACTTT.

This chain uses TRBV6-6 with TRBJ2-7; 8 nucleotides agree with TRBD1. J was trimmed by 2 bases and V by 6 bases; bases with no gene match: 6. Germline assignment: CDR1 MNHNY and CDR2 SVGAGI (reference sequence). CDR3 length: 14 residues. DNA of the CDR3: TGTGCCAGCAGGCCCGGGACAGGAACCTACGAGCAGTACGTC. Amino acid sequence: CASRPGTGTYEQYV.

This rearrangement joins TRBV2 to TRBJ2-2; 9 nucleotides agree with TRBD1. Per the germline V gene, CDR1 is SNHLY and CDR2 is FYNNEI. This CDR3 is built from 14 residues. J lost 5 bases, V lost 6 bases, and 4 bases had no gene match. The CDR3 DNA reads as TGTGCCAGCAGACAGGGGGCGCGAACCGGGGAGCTGTTTTTT. Translated, it gives CASRQGARTGELFF.

The V and J genes are TRBV7-8 and TRBJ2-7, with D possibly being TRBD2 (6 bases). The CDR3 contains 16 residues. With 5 bases removed from V and 0 bases from J, the gap between germline ends came to 17 bases. CDR1 and CDR2 from the germline V gene are SGHVS and FQNEAQ. CDR3 sequence reads: CASSPAGFPSSYEQYF. CDR3 coding DNA: TGTGCCAGCAGCCCCGCGGGGTTTCCTTCCTCCTACGAGCAGTACTTC.

The chain joins TRBV19 to TRBJ1-1; D is possibly TRBD1 (6 bases). V was pared by 6 bases and J by 0 bases, with 11 bases between. CDR1 and CDR2 (germline): LNHDA, SQIVND (reference sequence). This CDR3 is built from 14 residues. The CDR3 region is CASRQTGLNTEAFF. CDR3 nucleotide sequence: TGTGCCAGTAGGCAGACAGGATTGAACACTGAAGCTTTCTTT.

A remark on this clone: In the same sample, other DNA sequences code for this CDR3. The chain links TRBV5-1 to TRBJ1-2; D not resolved. Germline lookup yields CDR1 SGHRS and CDR2 YFSETQ. The ends were cut back, 0 bases at V and 2 bases at J, with 5 bases in the middle. The CDR3 sequence is 13 residues long. The CDR3 loop is CASSLDINYGYTF. The CDR3 DNA reads TGCGCCAGCAGCTTGGACATCAACTATGGCTACACCTTC. The entire variable domain, with the rest obtained from reference TRBV5-1 and TRBJ1-2, is as follows: KAGVTQTPRYLIKTRGQQVTLSCSPISGHRSVSWYQQTPGQGLQFLFEYFSETQRNKGNFPGRFSGRQFSNSRSEMNVSTLELGDSALYLCASSLDINYGYTFGSGTRLTVV.

The CDR3 bases are TGTGCCACCAGTGATTCTCGAACCCGGTCCTCGGGAGGCTACACCTTC. Amino acids: CATSDSRTRSSGGYTF. This rearrangement joins TRBV24-1 to TRBJ1-2; D is ambiguous. The CDR3 has 16 residues. The germline V gene encodes CDR1 KGHDR and CDR2 SFDVKD. Trimming shortened V by 2 bases and J by 8 bases, and 20 bases separated the two germline ends.

This rearrangement joins TRBV30 to TRBJ2-1; 8 positions agree with TRBD2. Per germline, CDR1 GTSNPN and CDR2 SVGIG (reference sequence). The length of the CDR3 is 14 residues. V shed 4 bases and J 7 bases; nucleotides not matched to a gene: 9. The CDR3 DNA sequence: TGTGCCTGGACGATACGGGGGGGACTTAATGAGCAGTTCTTC. It specifies CAWTIRGGLNEQFF.

The chain has TRBV11-1 and TRBJ2-5; TRBD1 matches at 7 bases. This CDR3 is 14 amino acids long. J was trimmed by 5 bases and V by 2 bases; bases with no gene match: 5. Germline CDR1 SGHAT, CDR2 FQDESV (reference sequence). CDR3 sequence: CASSLMTGMETQYF. CDR3 nucleotides: TGTGCCAGCAGCTTAATGACAGGGATGGAGACCCAGTACTTC.

CDR3 residues: CASSPRTGGSVGYTF. The CDR3 coding sequence is TGTGCCAGCAGCCCCAGGACAGGGGGCTCAGTTGGCTACACCTTC. The chain links TRBV7-3 to TRBJ1-2; 11 nucleotides match TRBD1. This CDR3 is built from 15 residues. Germline loops: CDR1 SGHTA, CDR2 FQGTGA. With 5 bases clipped from V and 7 bases from J, the junction kept 9 bases outside the gene matches.

This chain connects TRBV19 to TRBJ1-1, with 9 bases identical to TRBD1. CDR3 length: 13 residues. Germline CDR1 is LNHDA and CDR2 is SQIVND (reference sequence). Trimming at V came to 6 bases and at J to 5 bases, leaving 4 bases not matched to a gene. As DNA, the CDR3 is TGTGCCAGTAGCCAGACAGGGGGAACTGAAGCTTTCTTT. The encoded protein is CASSQTGGTEAFF.

This chain joins TRBV5-1 and TRBJ2-1; TRBD1 is a possible D gene (6 bases). This CDR3 contains 15 residues. Germline V CDR1 and CDR2: SGHRS, YFSETQ. The V gene lost 1 base and the J gene lost 0 bases, with 8 bases spanning the gap. In nucleotides, the CDR3 is TGCGCCAGCAGCTTGTCAGGGGTCTCCTACAATGAGCAGTTCTTC. Protein: CASSLSGVSYNEQFF.

In this sample, this clone turned up a few times. The V call is TRBV15, the J call TRBJ2-3, with 12 bases fitting TRBD1. The CDR3 sequence is 16 residues long. From germline, CDR1 is LNHNV and CDR2 YYDKDF (reference sequence). Trimming removed 5 bases from V and 3 bases from J; junction bases left unmatched: 6. As DNA, the CDR3 is TGTGCCACCAGCTTACGGGACAGGGGGCCAACAGATACGCAGTATTTT. Translating it yields CATSLRDRGPTDTQYF.

The genes are TRBV2 and TRBJ1-5; a weak D match, TRBD1 (5 bases). There are 14 residues in the CDR3. V was cut by 6 bases and J by 2 bases, with 11 bases left in between. CDR1 and CDR2 (germline): SNHLY, FYNNEI. DNA for the CDR3: TGTGCCAGCAGACCCCGGGGGGGCAATCAGCCCCAGCATTTT. Translating gives CASRPRGGNQPQHF.

Here the CDR3 DNA reads TGCGCCAGCAGCCCAAGACAGGGAATGGACACTGAAGCTTTCTTT. Translation gives CASSPRQGMDTEAFF. The chain links TRBV4-1 to TRBJ1-1; 7 bases are a match to TRBD1. Looked up from germline, CDR1 is MGHRA and CDR2 is YSYEKL. V lost 4 bases and J lost 3; bases outside the gene matches: 8. CDR3 length equals 15 residues.

The genes are TRBV6-6 and TRBJ2-7; D might be TRBD1 (9 bases). CDR3 length: 16 residues. Trimming took off 5 bases at V and 3 bases at J, with 20 bases between the two ends. Looked up from germline, CDR1 is MNHNY and CDR2 is SVGAGI (reference sequence). CDR3 DNA: TGTGCCAGCAGTCGGGAGGGACAGGGAGCCAACTACGAGCAGTACGTC. Encoded protein: CASSREGQGANYEQYV.

In its sample, this clone was seen once. V is TRBV21-1 and J is TRBJ2-7; whether TRBD2, the table's D call, matches the DNA was not checked. TRBV21-1 is a recognized pseudogene. The CDR3 is made up of 14 amino acids. The CDR3 loop is CASSNDERSHEQYV. In DNA form, the CDR3 reads TGTGCCAGCAGCAACGACGAAAGGAGCCACGAGCAGTACGTC.